This T cell receptor (beta chain) was obtained from a study of T cells after yellow fever vaccination. Across the whole study: When fractions had low cell numbers, they were prepared with SMART-Seq v4 Ultra Low Input. Notes on the study in general: Highly abundant clonotypes carried over from the bulk population could end up in FACS-sorted repertoires as contaminants. Clonotypes shared by both compartments, CD4 and CD8, made up a small share. A large majority of primary-vaccination clones showed up again after the booster (roughly 96% CD4, 85% to 90% CD8).

This clonotype was observed a few times. Antigen specificity is unknown. The CDR3 runs to 17 residues. J lost 3 bases, V lost 8 bases, and 15 bases had no gene match. Germline V gene data show CDR1 as SEHNR and CDR2 as FQNEAQ (reference sequence). TCRdb re-called the 5' RACE reads through MiXCR, storing one row per CDR3 protein. The repertoire holds about 310,000 distinct CDR3 sequences, around 4% seen once, with around a quarter in the top ten. The TCR comes from a young man who received the YFV17D yellow fever vaccine. Sequenced here: PBMCs, sampled on the day of the yellow fever booster vaccination. The gene calls are TRBV7-9 and TRBJ2-3; 9 nucleotides line up with TRBD1. CDR3 protein: CASCLTGGDPFTDTQYF. The CDR3, as DNA: TGTGCCAGCTGCCTGACAGGGGGGGATCCTTTTACAGATACGCAGTATTTT.